Here is one T cell receptor beta chain with its context. The data were taken from a study of blood T cell repertoires in COVID-19. Looking at the study overall: The study drew acute and convalescent COVID-19 samples from the United States, Italy and Spain. In each case, the material was cDNA or gDNA derived from T cells, B-cell-depleted T cells, or PBMCs.

Sequencing was performed with immunoSEQ multiplex PCR; in TCRdb, only in-frame clones are kept and a portion is missing. The sample includes around 67,000 clones, around 90% of them seen just once. Trimming took off 6 bases at V and 8 bases at J, with 10 bases between the two ends. The length of the CDR3 is 12 residues. Germline V gene data show CDR1 as MDHEN and CDR2 as SYDVKM. The specimen was peripheral blood. The TCR originated in a woman of 80 years or more with acute or convalescent COVID-19. The chain is built from TRBV28 and TRBJ1-4; maybe TRBD1 (6 bases). DNA for the CDR3: TGTGCCAGCAGCCAGGGACAAGAAAAACTGTTTTTT. Translation: CASSQGQEKLFF.